Following are 28 T cell receptor beta chains from one sample sequenced in a study of blood T cell repertoires in COVID-19. Using immunoSEQ multiplex PCR, the repertoire was profiled, and TCRdb retains in-frame clones only, with some absent. This repertoire shows around 190,000 clones, more than 75% found once; its top ten account for nearly 6%. Material for sequencing was peripheral blood. These receptors came from a middle-aged woman with COVID-19, enrolled during active disease.

The V gene is TRBV2, the J gene TRBJ2-5, with D unclear. Trimming removed 7 bases from V and 5 bases from J, with 14 bases in between. The CDR3 consists of 13 residues. The germline V gene encodes CDR1 SNHLY and CDR2 FYNNEI. As DNA, the CDR3 is TGTGCCAGCACCCCGATTGCACGGGAGACCCAGTACTTC. Translation: CASTPIARETQYF.

This chain uses TRBV29-1 with TRBJ2-5; 7 bases agree with TRBD1. The J segment lost 3 bases and the V segment lost 4 bases, leaving 11 bases of the junction unmatched. Germline V gene lookup returns CDR1 SQVTM and CDR2 ANQGSEA. The CDR3 length is 15 residues. In nucleotides, the CDR3 is TGCAGCGTTGCGGCCCCCAGGACAGGAGAAGAGACCCAGTACTTC. Encoded protein: CSVAAPRTGEETQYF.

This clone has a count of ten or more. V and J are TRBV7-8 and TRBJ2-7, with 10 bases identical to TRBD1. V shed 5 bases and J 2 bases; nucleotides not matched to a gene: 6. This CDR3 has 15 amino acids. CDR1 and CDR2 (germline): SGHVS, FQNEAQ. The CDR3 DNA reads TGTGCCAGCAGCCGACGTGACAGGGGGCCCTACGAGCAGTACTTC. Its translation is CASSRRDRGPYEQYF.

This clone was seen only a few times. The DNA for the CDR3 is TGTGCCAGCAGCCCAGCAGCGTACTACGAGCAGTACTTC. Translating it yields CASSPAAYYEQYF. The rearrangement links TRBV3-1 (or the pseudogene TRBV3-2) to TRBJ2-7; D gene ambiguous. Germline CDR1 and CDR2: LGHDT and YNNKEL (reference sequence). This CDR3 comprises 13 residues. Trimming removed 4 bases from V and 3 bases from J, with 10 bases in between.

The gene calls are TRBV5-1 and TRBJ1-4, with a weak D call TRBD1 (6 bases). The V gene's germline CDR1 is SGHRS and CDR2 YFSETQ. CDR3 length equals 16 residues. V lost 0 bases to trimming and J lost 4 bases, with 13 bases between them. The CDR3 reads CASSLVPRGINEKLFF. In DNA form, the CDR3 reads TGCGCCAGCAGCTTGGTGCCTAGGGGGATTAATGAAAAACTGTTTTTT. Full variable domain (outside the CDR3, taken from reference TRBV5-1 and TRBJ1-4): KAGVTQTPRYLIKTRGQQVTLSCSPISGHRSVSWYQQTPGQGLQFLFEYFSETQRNKGNFPGRFSGRQFSNSRSEMNVSTLELGDSALYLCASSLVPRGINEKLFFGSGTQLSVL.

The chain employs TRBV7-9 and TRBJ2-2; D not certain. Germline CDR1 reads SEHNR; CDR2 reads FQNEAQ (reference sequence). This CDR3 spans 15 amino acids. Trimming shortened V by 2 bases and J by 1 base, and 8 bases separated the two germline ends. DNA of the CDR3: TGTGCCAGCAGCTTATCCAGTGGGAACACCGGGGAGCTGTTTTTT. Protein product: CASSLSSGNTGELFF. Variable domain in full (rest from reference TRBV7-9 and TRBJ2-2): DTGVSQNPRHKITKRGQNVTFRCDPISEHNRLYWYRQTLGQGPEFLTYFQNEAQLEKSRLLSDRFSAERPKGSFSTLEIQRTEQGDSAMYLCASSLSSGNTGELFFGEGSRLTVL.

V usage is TRBV19 and J usage is TRBJ2-6, with 9 bases matching TRBD1. CDR3 size: 16 residues. The ends lost 7 bases at V and 2 bases at J; junction bases unmatched: 6. CDR1 LNHDA and CDR2 SQIVND come from the germline V gene (reference sequence). The CDR3, as DNA: TGTGCCAGTAATTCGGGACAGGGCCCTGGGGCCAACGTCCTGACTTTC. It translates to CASNSGQGPGANVLTF.

The rearrangement links TRBV24-1 to TRBJ1-2, with D possibly TRBD1 on 6 matching bases. Germline loops: CDR1 KGHDR, CDR2 SFDVKD. V gave up 4 bases and J gave up 7 bases, with 9 bases separating them. The CDR3 length is 12 residues. The CDR3 region is CATSETGFGYTF. The CDR3 DNA reads TGTGCCACCAGTGAAACAGGGTTTGGCTACACCTTC.

This clone was seen a handful of times. The V gene is TRBV10-3, the J gene TRBJ1-6; a possible D gene is TRBD1 (6 bases). The CDR3 has 16 amino acids. Looked up from germline, CDR1 is ENHRY and CDR2 is SYGVKD. Trimming removed 0 bases at V and 9 bases at J, with 15 bases between. The CDR3 here is CAISESRQGTSSPLHF. The CDR3 nucleotides are TGTGCCATCAGTGAGTCTAGGCAGGGGACTAGTTCACCCCTCCACTTT.

The chain uses TRBV10-2 and TRBJ2-5; 11 bases map to TRBD1. This CDR3 has 14 amino acids. From germline, CDR1 is WSHSY and CDR2 SAAADI. Germline trimming cut 5 bases from V and 2 bases from J; bases unmatched to any gene: 1. The CDR3 region has the DNA TGCGCCAGCAGTTGGGACAGGGGGCAAGAGACCCAGTACTTC. This codes for CASSWDRGQETQYF.

J is TRBJ2-2 and V is TRBV5-4; TRBD1 is a possible D gene (7 bases). V shed 2 bases and J shed 4 bases, with 18 bases lying between them. The CDR3 contains 17 residues. Germline V gene sequence: CDR1 SGHNT, CDR2 YYREEE (reference sequence). For the CDR3, the DNA is TGTGCCAGCAGCTTACAAGTCCACAGGGGAGGCACCGGGGAGCTGTTTTTT. Amino acid sequence: CASSLQVHRGGTGELFF.

The J gene is TRBJ2-1, the V gene TRBV5-4; D is perhaps TRBD1 (5 bases). Trimming left V 3 bases short and J 2 bases short, with 9 bases between. Germline V lookup: CDR1 SGHNT, CDR2 YYREEE (reference sequence). The CDR3 sequence is 14 residues long. The CDR3 nucleotides read TGTGCCAGCAGCTGGGGCGGAACCTACAATGAGCAGTTCTTC. Its protein is CASSWGGTYNEQFF.

This chain joins TRBV11-2 and TRBJ2-7; a weak D match, TRBD2 (6 bases). CDR1 and CDR2 from the germline V gene are SGHAT and FQNNGV. V dropped 4 bases and J dropped 3 bases, with 13 bases sitting between them. The CDR3 totals 14 residues. The CDR3 DNA is TGTGCCAGCAGCTCCGGGACTGGAAACTACGAGCAGTACTTC. Its translation is CASSSGTGNYEQYF.

This clone came up a few times. The rearrangement joins TRBV27 to TRBJ1-2; tentative D call: TRBD1 (5 bases). V lost 4 bases to trimming and J lost 7 bases, with 13 bases between them. The CDR3 is 13 residues long. CDR1 MNHEY and CDR2 SMNVEV come from the germline V gene (reference sequence). The CDR3 reads CASSSQGFFGYTF. The CDR3 nucleotides are TGTGCCAGCAGTTCTCAGGGTTTTTTTGGCTACACCTTC.

The DNA of the CDR3 is TGTGCCATACAAACGACAGGGCCGAACTCTGGGGCCAACGTCCTGACTTTC. Translation: CAIQTTGPNSGANVLTF. This chain joins TRBV10-3 and TRBJ2-6, with 7 bases lining up with TRBD1. The CDR3 length is 17 residues. V lost 9 bases to trimming and J lost 0 bases; unmatched junction nucleotides: 11. Per the germline V gene, CDR1 is ENHRY and CDR2 is SYGVKD.

The rearrangement uses TRBV5-1 and TRBJ1-4; 7 nucleotides line up with TRBD1. This CDR3 has 16 amino acids. The germline V gene encodes CDR1 SGHRS and CDR2 YFSETQ. The ends lost 4 bases at V and 4 bases at J; junction bases unmatched: 10. The CDR3 coding sequence is TGCGCCAGCAGCCCAACGGGACAGAGAATTAATGAAAAACTGTTTTTT. Its protein product is CASSPTGQRINEKLFF. The whole variable domain, filled in from reference TRBV5-1 and TRBJ1-4, reads KAGVTQTPRYLIKTRGQQVTLSCSPISGHRSVSWYQQTPGQGLQFLFEYFSETQRNKGNFPGRFSGRQFSNSRSEMNVSTLELGDSALYLCASSPTGQRINEKLFFGSGTQLSVL.

V and J are TRBV29-1 and TRBJ1-1; possibly TRBD1 for D (6 bases). V was pared by 7 bases and J by 1 base, with 10 bases between. This CDR3 contains 12 residues. CDR1 and CDR2 from the germline V gene are SQVTM and ANQGSEA. The CDR3 DNA is TGCAGCGGGTTGGGGGCGAACACTGAAGCTTTCTTT. Protein product: CSGLGANTEAFF.

V gene TRBV29-1 combines with J gene TRBJ2-7; D ambiguous. The length of the CDR3 is 10 residues. Germline values: CDR1 SQVTM, CDR2 ANQGSEA. V dropped 4 bases and J dropped 6 bases, with 7 bases sitting between them. The CDR3 DNA is TGCAGCGTTGCGTCTACCGAGCAGTACTTC. Protein sequence: CSVASTEQYF.

The rearrangement joins TRBV25-1 to TRBJ1-3; D is ambiguous. The CDR3 consists of 15 residues. Germline CDR1 is MGHDK and CDR2 is SYGVNS. V was trimmed by 6 bases and J by 1 base, leaving 13 bases between them. CDR3 DNA sequence: TGTGCCAGCAGCCCCCAGGCTCTTTCTGGAAACACCATATATTTT. Amino acid sequence: CASSPQALSGNTIYF.

The gene calls are TRBV6-5 and TRBJ2-7; perhaps TRBD2 as D (6 bases). Trimming pared 10 bases from V and 4 bases from J, leaving 17 bases between. The CDR3 runs 13 residues. CDR1 MNHEY and CDR2 SVGAGI come from the germline V gene. CDR3 in DNA: TGTGCCACGGGAGACTTACATCGTTACGAGCAGTACTTC. It codes for CATGDLHRYEQYF.

The rearrangement joins TRBV3-1 (or the pseudogene TRBV3-2) to TRBJ2-2; 9 bases are a match to TRBD2. Germline assignment: CDR1 LGHDT and CDR2 YNNKEL (reference sequence). V lost 2 bases and J lost 1; bases outside the gene matches: 5. This CDR3 region has 17 residues. The CDR3, as DNA: TGTGCCAGCAGCCAAAAGAGCGGGGGGCTGAACACCGGGGAGCTGTTTTTT. It translates to CASSQKSGGLNTGELFF.

The J gene is TRBJ2-7, the V gene TRBV7-3; weak D call: TRBD1 (5 bases). CDR3 length: 12 residues. The germline V and J ends were trimmed by 4 bases and 3 bases, with 7 bases remaining between them. The V gene's germline CDR1 is SGHTA and CDR2 FQGTGA. CDR3 sequence (DNA): TGTGCCAGCAGCTCCACAGGCTACGAGCAGTACTTC. Amino acids: CASSSTGYEQYF.

This rearrangement joins TRBV30 to TRBJ2-3; tentatively, D is TRBD1 (5 bases). The ends were cut back, 4 bases at V and 5 bases at J, with 16 bases in the middle. Germline values: CDR1 GTSNPN, CDR2 SVGIG (reference sequence). The CDR3 totals 14 residues. CDR3 bases: TGTGCCTGGAAAGGGGCGGAATTCCTAGATACGCAGTATTTT. Translation gives CAWKGAEFLDTQYF.

The rearrangement joins TRBV18 to TRBJ2-1, with D perhaps TRBD2 (5 bases). Trimming took off 5 bases at V and 8 bases at J, with 13 bases between the two ends. Germline-derived CDR1 and CDR2 are KGHSH and LQKENI. The CDR3 consists of 13 residues. The CDR3 bases are TGTGCCAGCTCAGACTATTACGGTGATGAGCAGTTCTTC. Translation: CASSDYYGDEQFF.

The chain has TRBV5-8 and TRBJ2-7; a weak D match, TRBD1 (8 bases). Looked up from germline, CDR1 is SGHTS and CDR2 is YDEGEE. V lost 2 bases to trimming and J lost 6 bases, with 18 bases between them. This CDR3 region has 15 residues. Written as DNA, the CDR3 is TGTGCCAGCAGCTTTATGTTCGGGGGGACAGGCGAGCAGTACTTC. Protein product: CASSFMFGGTGEQYF.

As concerns this clone: A junction end diverges from the germline sequence, so it may reflect a read error. This chain joins TRBV7-9 and TRBJ2-3; 9 nucleotides match TRBD2. CDR1 is SEHNR and CDR2 is FQNEAQ in the germline V gene (reference sequence). The CDR3 extends over 16 amino acids. In DNA, the CDR3 is TGTGCCAGCAGTTTAGCGGGAGTGAGAAGCACAGATACGCAGTATTTT. Protein sequence: CASSLAGVRSTDTQYF.

This chain uses TRBV28 with TRBJ2-7; D is possibly TRBD2 (6 bases). The germline V and J ends were trimmed by 3 bases and 1 base, with 16 bases remaining between them. Germline V gene data show CDR1 as MDHEN and CDR2 as SYDVKM. This CDR3 is built from 16 residues. CDR3 amino acids: CASSFSGLASSYEQYF. The CDR3 DNA reads as TGTGCCAGCAGTTTTTCAGGGCTAGCGAGTTCCTACGAGCAGTACTTC.

This rearrangement joins TRBV6-4 to TRBJ1-6, with a possible D match to TRBD1 (5 bases). Germline lookup yields CDR1 MRHNA and CDR2 SNTAGT. The CDR3 totals 15 residues. V dropped 0 bases and J dropped 8 bases, with 11 bases sitting between them. The CDR3 spells CASSDSQGTDSPLHF. The CDR3 bases are TGTGCCAGCAGTGACTCCCAGGGTACGGATTCACCCCTCCACTTT.